This note documents a single T cell receptor (beta chain) sequence. What it binds is not known. Each CDR3 protein gets one entry after TCRdb re-called the 5' RACE reads with MiXCR. The table shows 400,000 to 450,000 distinct CDR3 sequences, with about 17% occurring only once. The sample belongs to a study of T cells after yellow fever vaccination. Study results and limitations: Relatively few clonotypes were ones that appeared in both CD4 and CD8 compartments.

This clonotype originated in a man aged 18 to 30 who received the YFV17D yellow fever vaccine. Here the sequenced sample was PBMCs, taken before the yellow fever booster vaccination.

CDR3: CASSTRDDPSYEQYF. The CDR3 DNA is TGCGCCAGCAGCACCCGGGACGACCCCTCCTACGAGCAGTACTTC. This chain connects TRBV5-1 to TRBJ2-7, with D possibly being TRBD1 or TRBD2 (5 bases each). V was clipped by 4 bases and J by 0 bases, with 14 bases between them. Per the germline V gene, CDR1 is SGHRS and CDR2 is YFSETQ. CDR3 length: 15 amino acids. Supplemented by reference TRBV5-1 and TRBJ2-7, the full variable domain reads KAGVTQTPRYLIKTRGQQVTLSCSPISGHRSVSWYQQTPGQGLQFLFEYFSETQRNKGNFPGRFSGRQFSNSRSEMNVSTLELGDSALYLCASSTRDDPSYEQYFGPGTRLTVT.